The 15 T cell receptor beta chains given below trace back to one sample, sequenced in a study of OX40 agonist ivuxolimab in advanced cancers. Clones were read by immunoSEQ multiplex PCR, and TCRdb kept only the in-frame ones, dropping some. The table has tens of thousands of clones, 84% seen once. The sequences come from CD4+ or CD8+ T cells sorted from blood, collected in a trial of the OX40 agonist ivuxolimab. The receptor source for this set is an adult with an advanced solid tumor such as melanoma, head and neck, liver or kidney cancer.

V and J are TRBV7-9 and TRBJ1-5, with a possible D match to TRBD1 (6 bases). Germline assignment: CDR1 SEHNR and CDR2 FQNEAQ (reference sequence). The CDR3 runs to 15 residues. Trimming cost V 0 bases and J 5 bases, with 11 bases left between them. CDR3 sequence: CASSLADSRYQPQHF. CDR3 bases: TGTGCCAGCAGCTTAGCGGACAGCCGATATCAGCCCCAGCATTTT.

CDR3 bases: TGTGCCAGCATATACACTAGGGGGGCAATGGGTGGCTACACCTTC. Its translation: CASIYTRGAMGGYTF. V gene TRBV7-6 combines with J gene TRBJ1-2; D is possibly TRBD1 (6 bases). The germline V gene encodes CDR1 SGHVS and CDR2 FNYEAQ. Deletions cut 7 bases from V and 7 bases from J, with 22 bases between. This CDR3 contains 15 residues.

The chain carries TRBV14 and TRBJ2-3; 8 nucleotides match TRBD2. V dropped 0 bases and J dropped 1; count of bases not matched to a gene: 0. The CDR3 length is 15 residues. Looked up from germline, CDR1 is SGHDN and CDR2 is FVKESK. The CDR3 DNA sequence: TGTGCCAGCAGCCAAGACGGGAGGGGCACAGATACGCAGTATTTT. It codes for CASSQDGRGTDTQYF. The variable domain in full, with the rest retrieved from reference TRBV14 and TRBJ2-3, is EAGVTQFPSHSVIEKGQTVTLRCDPISGHDNLYWYRRVMGKEIKFLLHFVKESKQDESGMPNNRFLAERTGGTYSTLKVQPAELEDSGVYFCASSQDGRGTDTQYFGPGTRLTVL.

The V call is TRBV6-1, the J call TRBJ1-2; no definite D call. V shed 3 bases and J shed 5 bases, with 10 bases lying between them. Germline CDR1 is MNHNS and CDR2 is SASEGT. The CDR3 covers 13 residues. The CDR3 reads CASSDSGQYGYTF. The CDR3 DNA follows: TGTGCCAGCAGTGATTCGGGCCAGTATGGCTACACCTTC.

This chain links TRBV18 with TRBJ2-5; D is undetermined. The V gene lost 1 base and the J gene lost 0 bases, with 6 bases spanning the gap. The CDR3 extends over 14 amino acids. Per the germline V gene, CDR1 is KGHSH and CDR2 is LQKENI. The CDR3 DNA reads as TGTGCCAGCTCACCACTGGCGGACCAAGAGACCCAGTACTTC. Translation: CASSPLADQETQYF. The entire variable domain, with the rest obtained from reference TRBV18 and TRBJ2-5, is as follows: NAGVMQNPRHLVRRRGQEARLRCSPMKGHSHVYWYRQLPEEGLKFMVYLQKENIIDESGMPKERFSAEFPKEGPSILRIQQVVRGDSAAYFCASSPLADQETQYFGPGTRLLVL.

The chain carries TRBV11-3 and TRBJ2-7; D is ambiguous. CDR3 length: 13 residues. The germline CDR1 and CDR2 sequences are SGHNT and YENEEA. V lost 5 bases and J lost 0, with 8 bases in between. For the CDR3, the DNA is TGTGCCAGCAGCCGCGGACCCTCCTACGAGCAGTACTTC. Its translation is CASSRGPSYEQYF. Full variable domain (outside the CDR3, taken from reference TRBV11-3 and TRBJ2-7): EAGVVQSPRYKIIEKKQPVAFWCNPISGHNTLYWYLQNLGQGPELLIRYENEEAVDDSQLPKDRFSAERLKGVDSTLKIQPAELGDSAVYLCASSRGPSYEQYFGPGTRLTVT.

The V call is TRBV6-6, the J call TRBJ2-1; D is tentatively TRBD1 or TRBD2 (6 bases each). The V and J ends lost 2 bases and 2 bases respectively, with 10 bases between them. From germline, CDR1 is MNHNY and CDR2 SVGAGI (reference sequence). The CDR3 is 15 amino acids. In nucleotides, the CDR3 is TGTGCCAGCAGTTACCGGGGGCCCGCCTACAATGAGCAGTTCTTC. This codes for CASSYRGPAYNEQFF.

The chain employs TRBV6-5 and TRBJ1-3; D not resolved. With 6 bases removed from V and 4 bases from J, the gap between germline ends came to 16 bases. CDR1 and CDR2 (germline): MNHEY, SVGAGI. This CDR3 is built from 15 residues. In nucleotides, the CDR3 is TGTGCCAGCAGCCGCTTCTACAAAGTAGGAAACACCATATATTTT. Protein product: CASSRFYKVGNTIYF.

The V call is TRBV7-2, the J call TRBJ1-3; D is undetermined. Trimming left V 2 bases short and J 3 bases short, with 14 bases between. The germline gives CDR1 SGHTA, CDR2 FQGNSA. This CDR3 spans 16 amino acids. In DNA, the CDR3 is TGTGCCAGCAGCTTAATCGGCTCCCTAAGTGGAAACACCATATATTTT. Protein: CASSLIGSLSGNTIYF.

DNA for the CDR3: TGCGCCAGCAGCTTGGGGAAGAATAACCAAGAGACCCAGTACTTC. Translated, it gives CASSLGKNNQETQYF. The chain is built from TRBV5-1 and TRBJ2-5; D unresolved. CDR3 size: 15 residues. Trimming removed 0 bases from V and 0 bases from J, with 9 bases in between. Germline V CDR1 and CDR2: SGHRS, YFSETQ.

This chain connects TRBV7-2 to TRBJ1-1; D is unresolved. The CDR3 is made up of 11 amino acids. Germline V CDR1 and CDR2: SGHTA, FQGNSA. Trimming stripped 1 base from V and 7 bases from J, with 4 bases between. The CDR3 DNA follows: TGTGCCAGCAGCTTAGTTGTTGAAGCTTTCTTT. The encoded protein is CASSLVVEAFF.

The J gene is TRBJ2-1, the V gene TRBV11-3, with 8 nucleotides matching TRBD2. The CDR3 length is 14 residues. The J segment lost 8 bases and the V segment lost 1 base, leaving 4 bases of the junction unmatched. Germline V gene sequence: CDR1 SGHNT, CDR2 YENEEA. The chain's CDR3 is CASSLVAGSDEQFF. The CDR3 coding sequence is TGTGCCAGCAGCTTAGTAGCGGGGAGCGATGAGCAGTTCTTC.

V is TRBV5-1 and J is TRBJ1-2; 9 bases are shared with TRBD1. From germline, CDR1 is SGHRS and CDR2 YFSETQ. CDR3 length: 17 amino acids. V lost 4 bases, J lost 4 bases, and 14 bases stayed unmatched. This chain's CDR3 is CASSPGQGMVLSYGYTF. CDR3 DNA sequence: TGCGCCAGCAGCCCCGGACAGGGGATGGTTTTGAGCTATGGCTACACCTTC.

This clone was counted a few times. The chain has TRBV9 and TRBJ1-2; perhaps TRBD1 as D (6 bases). The V end was cut by 5 bases, the J end by 5 bases, with 22 bases between. The CDR3 covers 16 residues. Germline assignment: CDR1 SGDLS and CDR2 YYNGEE. The chain's CDR3 is CASRRLGGRTEYGYTF. As DNA, the CDR3 is TGTGCCAGCAGGAGATTAGGGGGGCGCACGGAGTATGGCTACACCTTC.

The J gene is TRBJ2-1, the V gene TRBV7-7; 10 nucleotides match TRBD2. The germline V gene encodes CDR1 SSHAT and CDR2 FNYEAQ (reference sequence). This CDR3 has 13 residues. The V and J ends lost 5 bases and 13 bases, in that order; junction bases with no gene match: 8. The CDR3 protein is CASSLSRTSGQFF. CDR3 nucleotide sequence: TGTGCCAGCAGCCTCTCCCGGACTAGCGGACAGTTCTTC.